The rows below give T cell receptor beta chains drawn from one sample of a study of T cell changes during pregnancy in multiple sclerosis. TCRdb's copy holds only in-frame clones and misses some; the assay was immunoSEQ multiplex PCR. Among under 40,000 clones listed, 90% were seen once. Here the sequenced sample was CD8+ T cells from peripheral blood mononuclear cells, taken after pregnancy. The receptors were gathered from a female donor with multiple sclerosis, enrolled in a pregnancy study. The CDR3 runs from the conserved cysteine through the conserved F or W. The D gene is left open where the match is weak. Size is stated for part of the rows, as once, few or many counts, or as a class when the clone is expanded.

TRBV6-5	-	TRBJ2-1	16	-	CASSYSSLNSYNEQFF	TGTGCCAGCAGTTACTCGAGCCTTAACTCCTACAATGAGCAGTTCTTC
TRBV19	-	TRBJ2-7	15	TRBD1	CASSIGTGVIYEQYF	TGTGCCAGTAGTATTGGGACAGGGGTAATTTACGAGCAGTACTTC
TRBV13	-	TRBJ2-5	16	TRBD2	CASSPPGTSARKTQYF	TGTGCCAGCAGCCCGCCCGGGACTAGCGCCCGAAAGACCCAGTACTTC
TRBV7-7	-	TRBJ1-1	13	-	CASSLTANTEAFF	TGTGCTAGCAGCCTGACAGCGAACACTGAAGCTTTCTTT
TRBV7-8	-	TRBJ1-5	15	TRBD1	CASSLGGQSNQPQHF	TGTGCCAGCAGCTTAGGGGGACAGAGCAATCAGCCCCAGCATTTT
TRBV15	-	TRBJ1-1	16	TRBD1	CATSRPSTGLNTEAFF	TGTGCCACCAGCAGACCGTCGACAGGGCTGAACACTGAAGCTTTCTTT
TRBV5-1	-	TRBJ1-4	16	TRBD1	CASSLLRDRANEKLFF	TGCGCCAGCAGCTTACTCCGAGACAGGGCGAATGAAAAACTGTTTTTT
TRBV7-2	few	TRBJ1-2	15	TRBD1	CASSVSGGPPYGYTF	TGTGCCAGCAGCGTCTCAGGGGGCCCACCCTATGGCTACACCTTC
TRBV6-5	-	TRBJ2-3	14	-	CASSYSLSTDTQYF	TGTGCCAGCAGTTACTCCCTTAGCACAGATACGCAGTATTTT
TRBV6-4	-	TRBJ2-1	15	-	CASSESGGQYNEQFF	TGTGCCAGCAGTGAGTCAGGAGGGCAGTACAATGAGCAGTTCTTC
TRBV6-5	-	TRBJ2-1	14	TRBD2	CASGGGSAYNEQFF	TGTGCCAGCGGGGGGGGTTCCGCATACAATGAGCAGTTCTTC
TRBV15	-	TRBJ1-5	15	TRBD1	CATSSSGQGNQPQHF	TGTGCCACCAGCAGCTCCGGACAGGGCAATCAGCCCCAGCATTTT
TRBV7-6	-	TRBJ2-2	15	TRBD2	CASSSSGGDTGELFF	TGTGCCAGCAGTTCTAGCGGGGGAGACACCGGGGAGCTGTTTTTT
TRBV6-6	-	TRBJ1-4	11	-	CASTGNEKLFF	TGTGCCAGCACGGGGAATGAAAAACTGTTTTTT
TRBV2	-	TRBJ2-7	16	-	CASSEHVWTSNYEQYF	TGTGCCAGCAGTGAACACGTTTGGACATCTAACTACGAGCAGTACTTC